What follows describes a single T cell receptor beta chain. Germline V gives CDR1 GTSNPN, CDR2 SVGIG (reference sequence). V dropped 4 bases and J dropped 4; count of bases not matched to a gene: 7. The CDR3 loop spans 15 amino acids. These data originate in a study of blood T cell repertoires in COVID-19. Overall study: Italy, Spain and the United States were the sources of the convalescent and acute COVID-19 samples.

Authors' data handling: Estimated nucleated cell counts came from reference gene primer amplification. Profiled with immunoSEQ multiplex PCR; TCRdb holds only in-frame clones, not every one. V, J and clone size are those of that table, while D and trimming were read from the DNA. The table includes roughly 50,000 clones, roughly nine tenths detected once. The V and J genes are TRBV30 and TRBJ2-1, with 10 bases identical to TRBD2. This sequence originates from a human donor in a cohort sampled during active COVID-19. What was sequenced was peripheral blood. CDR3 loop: CAWKGAGGPYNEQFF. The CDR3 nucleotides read TGTGCCTGGAAGGGAGCGGGGGGGCCATACAATGAGCAGTTCTTC.